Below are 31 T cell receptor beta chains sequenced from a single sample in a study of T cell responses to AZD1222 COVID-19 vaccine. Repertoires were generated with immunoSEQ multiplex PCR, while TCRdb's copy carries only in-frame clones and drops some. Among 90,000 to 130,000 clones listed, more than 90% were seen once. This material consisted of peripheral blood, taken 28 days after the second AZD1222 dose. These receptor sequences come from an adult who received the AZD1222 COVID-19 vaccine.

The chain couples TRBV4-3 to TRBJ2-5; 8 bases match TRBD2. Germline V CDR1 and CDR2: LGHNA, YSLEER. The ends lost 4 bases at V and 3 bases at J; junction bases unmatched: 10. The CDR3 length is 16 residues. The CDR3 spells CASSRGPGLVEETQYF. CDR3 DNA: TGCGCCAGCAGCCGAGGTCCGGGACTAGTGGAAGAGACCCAGTACTTC.

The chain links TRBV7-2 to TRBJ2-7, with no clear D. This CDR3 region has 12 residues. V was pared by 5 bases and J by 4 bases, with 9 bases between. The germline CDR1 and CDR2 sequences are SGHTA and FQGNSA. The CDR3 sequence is CASSQAPYEQYF. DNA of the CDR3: TGTGCCAGCAGCCAGGCCCCGTACGAGCAGTACTTC.

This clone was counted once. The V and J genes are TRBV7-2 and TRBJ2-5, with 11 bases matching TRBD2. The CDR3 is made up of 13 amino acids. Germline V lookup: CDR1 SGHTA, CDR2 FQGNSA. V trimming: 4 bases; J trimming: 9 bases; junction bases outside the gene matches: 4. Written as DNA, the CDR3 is TGTGCCAGCAGCTCACTAGCGGGGGTGGCCCAGTACTTC. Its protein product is CASSSLAGVAQYF.

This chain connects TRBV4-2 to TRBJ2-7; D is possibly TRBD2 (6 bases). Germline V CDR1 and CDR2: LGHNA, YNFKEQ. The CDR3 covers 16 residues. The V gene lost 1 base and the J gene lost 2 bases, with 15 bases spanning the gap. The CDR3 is CASSQGPSGPTYEQYF. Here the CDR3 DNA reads TGTGCCAGCAGCCAAGGACCCAGCGGGCCTACCTACGAGCAGTACTTC.

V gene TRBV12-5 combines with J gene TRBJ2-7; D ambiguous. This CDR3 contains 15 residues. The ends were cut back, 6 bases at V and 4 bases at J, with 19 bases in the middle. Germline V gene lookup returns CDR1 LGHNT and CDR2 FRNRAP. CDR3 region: CASGPTSQRLYEQYF. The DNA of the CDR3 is TGTGCTAGTGGCCCGACCTCACAGAGGCTTTACGAGCAGTACTTC.

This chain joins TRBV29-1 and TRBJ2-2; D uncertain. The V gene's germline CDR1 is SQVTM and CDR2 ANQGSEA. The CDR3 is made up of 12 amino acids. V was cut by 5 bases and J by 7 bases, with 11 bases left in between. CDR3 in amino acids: CSVTSGGGELFF. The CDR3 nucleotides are TGCAGCGTTACCAGTGGCGGCGGGGAGCTGTTTTTT.

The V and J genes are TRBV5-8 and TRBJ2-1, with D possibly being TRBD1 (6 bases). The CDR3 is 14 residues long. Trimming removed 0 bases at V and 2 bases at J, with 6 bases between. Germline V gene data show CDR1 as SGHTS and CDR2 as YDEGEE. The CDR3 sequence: CASSLDRAYNEQFF. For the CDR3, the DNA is TGTGCCAGCAGCTTGGACAGGGCCTACAATGAGCAGTTCTTC.

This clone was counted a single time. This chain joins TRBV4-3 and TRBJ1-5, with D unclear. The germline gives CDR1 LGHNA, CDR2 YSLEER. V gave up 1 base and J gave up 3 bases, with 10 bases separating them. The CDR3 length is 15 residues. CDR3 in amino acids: CASSQVLVNNQPQHF. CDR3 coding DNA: TGCGCCAGCAGCCAAGTTTTAGTAAACAATCAGCCCCAGCATTTT.

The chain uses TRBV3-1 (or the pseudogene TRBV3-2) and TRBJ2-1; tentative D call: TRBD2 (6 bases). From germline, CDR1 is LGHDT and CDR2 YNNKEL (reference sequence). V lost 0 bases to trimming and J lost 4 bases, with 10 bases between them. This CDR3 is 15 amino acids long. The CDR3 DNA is TGTGCCAGCAGCCAAGATCGGGACTCTTACAATGAGCAGTTCTTC. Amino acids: CASSQDRDSYNEQFF.

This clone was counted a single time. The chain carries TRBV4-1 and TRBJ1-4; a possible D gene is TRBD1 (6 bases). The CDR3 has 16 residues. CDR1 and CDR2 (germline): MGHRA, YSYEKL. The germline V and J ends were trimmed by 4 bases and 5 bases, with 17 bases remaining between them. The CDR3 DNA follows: TGCGCCAGCAGCCGGGACGCGAGGGGGGAGAATGAAAAACTGTTTTTT. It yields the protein CASSRDARGENEKLFF.

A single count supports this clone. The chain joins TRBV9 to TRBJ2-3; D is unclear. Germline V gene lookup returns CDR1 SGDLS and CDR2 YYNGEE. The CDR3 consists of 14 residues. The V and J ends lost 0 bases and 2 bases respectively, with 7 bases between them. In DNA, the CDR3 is TGTGCCAGCAGCGTAGTTTCGGACACAGATACGCAGTATTTT. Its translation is CASSVVSDTDTQYF.

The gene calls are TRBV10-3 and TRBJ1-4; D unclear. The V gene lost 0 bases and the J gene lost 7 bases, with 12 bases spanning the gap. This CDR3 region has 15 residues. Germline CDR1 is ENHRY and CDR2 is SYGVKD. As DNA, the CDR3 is TGTGCCATCAGTGAGTCGGAGGCCCCAGGTGAAAAACTGTTTTTT. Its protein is CAISESEAPGEKLFF.

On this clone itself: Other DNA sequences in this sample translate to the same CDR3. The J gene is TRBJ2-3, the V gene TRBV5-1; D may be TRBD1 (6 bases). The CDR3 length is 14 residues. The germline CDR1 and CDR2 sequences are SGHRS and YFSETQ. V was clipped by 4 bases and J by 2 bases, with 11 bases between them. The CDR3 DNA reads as TGCGCCAGCAGCCTTGGACAGTACACAGATACGCAGTATTTT. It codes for CASSLGQYTDTQYF.

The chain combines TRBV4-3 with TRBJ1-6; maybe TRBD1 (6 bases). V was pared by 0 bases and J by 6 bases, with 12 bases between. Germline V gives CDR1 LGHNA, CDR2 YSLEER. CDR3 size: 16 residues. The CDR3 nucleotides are TGCGCCAGCAGCCAAGAGCCCCCACAGGGTAATTCACCCCTCCACTTT. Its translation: CASSQEPPQGNSPLHF.

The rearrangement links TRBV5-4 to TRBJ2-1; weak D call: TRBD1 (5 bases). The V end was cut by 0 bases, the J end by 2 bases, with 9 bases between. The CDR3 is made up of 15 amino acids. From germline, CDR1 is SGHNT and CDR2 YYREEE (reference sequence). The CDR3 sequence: CASSLDRGPYNEQFF. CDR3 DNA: TGTGCCAGCAGCTTGGATAGGGGCCCCTACAATGAGCAGTTCTTC. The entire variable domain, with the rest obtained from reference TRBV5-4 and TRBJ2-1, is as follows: ETGVTQSPTHLIKTRGQQVTLRCSSQSGHNTVSWYQQALGQGPQFIFQYYREEENGRGNFPPRFSGLQFPNYSSELNVNALELDDSALYLCASSLDRGPYNEQFFGPGTRLTVL.

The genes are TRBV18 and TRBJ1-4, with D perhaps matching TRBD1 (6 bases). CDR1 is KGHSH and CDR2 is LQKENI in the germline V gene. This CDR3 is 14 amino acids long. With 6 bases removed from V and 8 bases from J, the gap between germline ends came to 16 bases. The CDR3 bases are TGTGCCAGCTCCAGGGGACTGAGCTCCGAAAAACTGTTTTTT. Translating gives CASSRGLSSEKLFF.

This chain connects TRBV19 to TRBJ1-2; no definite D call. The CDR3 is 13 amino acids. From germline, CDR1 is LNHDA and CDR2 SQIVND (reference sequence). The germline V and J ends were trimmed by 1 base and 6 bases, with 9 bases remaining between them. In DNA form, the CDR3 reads TGTGCCAGTAGTATAGGGGTCTTTGATGGCTACACCTTC. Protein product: CASSIGVFDGYTF.

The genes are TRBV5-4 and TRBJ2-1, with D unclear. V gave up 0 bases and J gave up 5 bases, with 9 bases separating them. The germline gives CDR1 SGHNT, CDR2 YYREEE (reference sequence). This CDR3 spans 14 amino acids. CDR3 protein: CASSLAHADNEQFF. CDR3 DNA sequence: TGTGCCAGCAGCTTGGCCCACGCAGACAATGAGCAGTTCTTC.

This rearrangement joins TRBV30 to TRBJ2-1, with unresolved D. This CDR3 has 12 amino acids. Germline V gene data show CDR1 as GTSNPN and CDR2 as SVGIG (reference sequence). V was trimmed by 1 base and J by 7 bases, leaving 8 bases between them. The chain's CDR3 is CAWSATWNEQFF. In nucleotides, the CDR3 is TGTGCCTGGAGTGCCACGTGGAATGAGCAGTTCTTC.

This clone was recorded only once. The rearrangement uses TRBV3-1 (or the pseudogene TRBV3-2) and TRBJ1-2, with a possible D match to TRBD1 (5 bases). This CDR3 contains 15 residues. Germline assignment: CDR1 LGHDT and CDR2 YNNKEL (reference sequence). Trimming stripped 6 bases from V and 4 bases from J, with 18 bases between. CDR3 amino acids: CASSPWASGGYGYTF. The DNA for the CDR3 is TGTGCCAGCAGTCCCTGGGCATCTGGGGGCTATGGCTACACCTTC.

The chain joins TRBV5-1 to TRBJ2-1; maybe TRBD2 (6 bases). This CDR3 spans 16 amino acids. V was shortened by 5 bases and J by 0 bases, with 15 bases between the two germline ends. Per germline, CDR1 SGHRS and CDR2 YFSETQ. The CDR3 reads CASSVLAGSSYNEQFF. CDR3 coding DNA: TGCGCCAGCAGTGTCCTTGCCGGGAGCTCCTACAATGAGCAGTTCTTC.

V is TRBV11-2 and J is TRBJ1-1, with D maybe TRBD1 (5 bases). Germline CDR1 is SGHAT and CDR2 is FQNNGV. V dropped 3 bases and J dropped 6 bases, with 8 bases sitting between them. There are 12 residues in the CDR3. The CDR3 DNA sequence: TGTGCCAGCAGCTTCGGGGGTCCTGAAGCTTTCTTT. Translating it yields CASSFGGPEAFF.

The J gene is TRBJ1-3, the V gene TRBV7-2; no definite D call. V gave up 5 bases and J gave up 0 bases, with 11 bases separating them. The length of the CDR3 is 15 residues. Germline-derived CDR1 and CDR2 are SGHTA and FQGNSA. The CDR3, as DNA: TGTGCCAGCAGCAGAAAGGACCACTCTGGAAACACCATATATTTT. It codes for CASSRKDHSGNTIYF.

The CDR3 protein is CASSTRQGSPQHF. CDR3 sequence (DNA): TGCGCCAGCAGCACTCGACAGGGGTCGCCCCAGCATTTT. The genes are TRBV4-3 and TRBJ1-5, with 8 positions matching TRBD1. The junction had 6 bases not matched to a gene; V was cut back by 5 bases and J by 9 bases. This CDR3 has 13 residues. The germline CDR1 and CDR2 sequences are LGHNA and YSLEER.

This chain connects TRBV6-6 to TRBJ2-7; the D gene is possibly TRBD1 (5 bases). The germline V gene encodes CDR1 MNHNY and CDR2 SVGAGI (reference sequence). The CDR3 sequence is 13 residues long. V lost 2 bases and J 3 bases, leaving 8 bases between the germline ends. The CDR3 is CASSYAGNYEQYF. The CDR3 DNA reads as TGTGCCAGCAGTTACGCAGGGAACTACGAGCAGTACTTC.

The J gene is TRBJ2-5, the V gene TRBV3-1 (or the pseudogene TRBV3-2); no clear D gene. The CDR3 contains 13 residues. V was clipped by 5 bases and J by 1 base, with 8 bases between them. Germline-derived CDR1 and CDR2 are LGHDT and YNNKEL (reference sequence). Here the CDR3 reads CASSVRTQETQYF. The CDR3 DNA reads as TGTGCCAGCAGCGTCCGGACCCAAGAGACCCAGTACTTC.

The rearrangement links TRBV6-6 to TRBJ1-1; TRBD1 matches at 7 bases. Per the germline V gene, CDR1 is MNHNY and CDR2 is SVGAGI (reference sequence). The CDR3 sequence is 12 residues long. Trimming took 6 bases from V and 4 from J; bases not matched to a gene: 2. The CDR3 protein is CASSRTGTEAFF. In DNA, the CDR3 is TGTGCCAGCAGCCGGACAGGCACTGAAGCTTTCTTT.

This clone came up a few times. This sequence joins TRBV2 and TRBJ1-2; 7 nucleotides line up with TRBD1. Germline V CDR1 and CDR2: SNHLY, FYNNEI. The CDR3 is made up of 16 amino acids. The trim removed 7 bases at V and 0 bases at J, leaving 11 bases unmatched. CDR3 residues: CASTLPRQGPNYGYTF. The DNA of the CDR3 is TGTGCCAGCACCCTACCCAGACAGGGACCTAACTATGGCTACACCTTC.

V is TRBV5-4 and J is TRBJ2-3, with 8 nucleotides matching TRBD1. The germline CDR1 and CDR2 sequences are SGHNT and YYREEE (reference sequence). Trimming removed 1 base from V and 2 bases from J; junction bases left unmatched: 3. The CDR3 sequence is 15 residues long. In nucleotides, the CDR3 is TGTGCCAGCAGCTTGTGGGACAGGTACACAGATACGCAGTATTTT. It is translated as CASSLWDRYTDTQYF.

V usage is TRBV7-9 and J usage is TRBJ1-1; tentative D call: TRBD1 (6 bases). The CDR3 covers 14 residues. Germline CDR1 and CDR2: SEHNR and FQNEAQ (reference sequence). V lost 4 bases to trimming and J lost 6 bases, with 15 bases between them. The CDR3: CASSSGQLRPEAFF. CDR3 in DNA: TGTGCCAGCAGCTCAGGACAGCTCCGGCCTGAAGCTTTCTTT.

The CDR3 DNA follows: TGTGCCAGCTCACCCCGTCCAGGTGGTGACACTGAAGCTTTCTTT. Its protein product is CASSPRPGGDTEAFF. This chain connects TRBV18 to TRBJ1-1; D unresolved. The V gene's germline CDR1 is KGHSH and CDR2 LQKENI. CDR3 size: 15 residues. V was clipped by 3 bases and J by 3 bases, with 14 bases between them.